This TCR beta chain was identified in a study of Ad26.COV2.S vaccination and SARS-CoV-2 variants. Across the whole study: Donor participated within the Ad26.COV2.S arm of the COV1001 trial. Overall study results and limits: Analytic work on TCR breadth and depth might have understated the full extent of total T cell responses.

Treatment reported: roughly 18 received Ad26.COV2.S at low or high dose, single or two shots; several received placebo; per-sample allocation not given. After the first vaccine or placebo injection, samples were drawn on day 63. The donor's status was that of an adult aged 18-55 years in Boston. In the vaccine, an Ad26 vector expressed the SARS-CoV-2 spike of the Wuhan strain. Germline-derived CDR1 and CDR2 are SNHLY and FYNNEI. V shed 8 bases and J 0 bases; nucleotides not matched to a gene: 3. CDR3 length: 14 residues. As regards this clone: Its antigen is not known.

Clones were sequenced by immunoSEQ multiplex PCR, and TCRdb holds only the in-frame ones, with some missing. Counted here are about 350,000 clones, 88% occurring once; the ten biggest clones make up 6.4%. The chain is built from TRBV2 and TRBJ2-2, with 7 bases identical to TRBD1. This TCR was sampled from a person aged 18 to 59 who received the Ad26.COV2.S COVID-19 vaccine or a placebo. The sequencing used peripheral blood, collected in a trial of Ad26.COV2.S vaccine versus placebo. The CDR3 region is CASGDRANTGELFF. The CDR3 DNA sequence: TGTGCCAGCGGAGACAGGGCGAACACCGGGGAGCTGTTTTTT.